A single sample is the source of the 22 T cell receptor beta chains below, sequenced in a study of cytomegalovirus exposure and HLA in healthy donors. PCR primers comprised 60 Vbeta and 13 Jbeta primers. Using immunoSEQ multiplex PCR, the repertoire was profiled, and TCRdb retains in-frame clones only, with some absent. There are over 110,000 clones in the sample, with approximately 1% held by the top ten. Sequencing was performed on PBMCs. The receptors come from a male donor in good health and CMV-seronegative.

V usage is TRBV5-4 and J usage is TRBJ2-5, with 8 bases aligning to TRBD2. The CDR3 contains 17 residues. V shed 2 bases, J shed 2 bases, and the junction held 11 bases outside the gene matches. In germline, CDR1 is SGHNT, CDR2 YYREEE (reference sequence). CDR3 residues: CASSFERSGVPQETQYF. Written as DNA, the CDR3 is TGTGCCAGCAGCTTCGAACGTAGCGGGGTACCTCAAGAGACCCAGTACTTC. Full variable domain (remainder filled in from reference TRBV5-4 and TRBJ2-5): ETGVTQSPTHLIKTRGQQVTLRCSSQSGHNTVSWYQQALGQGPQFIFQYYREEENGRGNFPPRFSGLQFPNYSSELNVNALELDDSALYLCASSFERSGVPQETQYFGPGTRLLVL.

The rearrangement uses TRBV19 and TRBJ1-6, with D possibly matching TRBD1 (5 bases). The CDR3 runs to 16 residues. Trimming pared 7 bases from V and 0 bases from J, leaving 13 bases between. From germline, CDR1 is LNHDA and CDR2 SQIVND (reference sequence). CDR3 in DNA: TGTGCCAGTACCTTGGGGGGGAGCTCCTATAATTCACCCCTCCACTTT. Protein: CASTLGGSSYNSPLHF.

The rearrangement links TRBV5-6 to TRBJ2-3; no firm D call. V lost 4 bases, J lost 5 bases, and 14 bases lay in between. The length of the CDR3 is 14 residues. Germline CDR1 SGHDT, CDR2 YYEEEE. The CDR3 protein is CASSGGQELDTQYF. The CDR3 bases are TGTGCCAGCAGCGGTGGTCAGGAATTAGATACGCAGTATTTT.

The rearrangement uses TRBV7-3 and TRBJ2-2, with D unclear. The ends were cut back, 4 bases at V and 5 bases at J, with 11 bases in the middle. CDR3 length: 14 amino acids. CDR1 is SGHTA, CDR2 FQGTGA, per germline. The CDR3 nucleotides read TGTGCCAGCAGCTCCATCGCAGGAACCGGGGAGCTGTTTTTT. It yields the protein CASSSIAGTGELFF.

This chain uses TRBV27 with TRBJ2-1, with 10 bases aligning to TRBD1. CDR3 length equals 14 residues. V trimming: 5 bases; J trimming: 9 bases; junction bases outside the gene matches: 7. CDR1 and CDR2 from the germline V gene are MNHEY and SMNVEV (reference sequence). CDR3 in DNA: TGTGCCAGCAGTCTCCGGGACAGGGGTGGTGAGCAGTTCTTC. Amino acids: CASSLRDRGGEQFF.

The genes are TRBV4-1 and TRBJ2-5; TRBD2 might be the D (5 bases). The germline V gene encodes CDR1 MGHRA and CDR2 YSYEKL. The CDR3 runs 13 residues. Trimming removed 1 base from V and 6 bases from J, with 9 bases in between. CDR3 residues: CASSQGEWKTQYF. CDR3 coding DNA: TGCGCCAGCAGCCAAGGGGAGTGGAAGACCCAGTACTTC.

The chain combines TRBV30 with TRBJ2-5; TRBD1 might be the D (6 bases). The assigned J gene may be wrong: the sequence end matches TRBJ2-7 better. Germline CDR1 is GTSNPN and CDR2 is SVGIG (reference sequence). CDR3 size: 18 residues. In DNA form, the CDR3 reads TGTGCCTGGAGTATAGAACTCTTCCTGGGACAAGCCTCCTACGAGCAGTACTTC. This gives the protein CAWSIELFLGQASYEQYF.

The rearrangement joins TRBV19 to TRBJ1-5; 9 bases agree with TRBD1. Germline V gene data show CDR1 as LNHDA and CDR2 as SQIVND (reference sequence). V trimming: 6 bases; J trimming: 8 bases; junction bases outside the gene matches: 14. The CDR3 is made up of 16 amino acids. CDR3 amino acids: CASSPRTGAIHEPQHF. The CDR3, as DNA: TGTGCCAGTAGCCCTCGGACAGGGGCAATTCACGAGCCCCAGCATTTT.

The chain is built from TRBV5-6 and TRBJ2-6; no definite D call. CDR3 length: 15 amino acids. Trimming took off 1 base at V and 2 bases at J, with 7 bases between the two ends. Germline values: CDR1 SGHDT, CDR2 YYEEEE. As DNA, the CDR3 is TGTGCCAGCAGCTTGACAGTTACTGGGGCCAACGTCCTGACTTTC. Its protein product is CASSLTVTGANVLTF.

CDR3: CASSIEVSSYNEQFF. The CDR3 nucleotides are TGTGCCAGTAGTATAGAAGTGAGTTCCTACAATGAGCAGTTCTTC. J is TRBJ2-1 and V is TRBV19; D gene ambiguous. V shed 0 bases and J shed 1 base, with 7 bases lying between them. This CDR3 has 15 residues. Looked up from germline, CDR1 is LNHDA and CDR2 is SQIVND (reference sequence).

The genes are TRBV30 and TRBJ1-2; 7 nucleotides match TRBD1. Losses at the gene ends were 5 bases for V and 3 bases for J; bases not matched to a gene: 9. From germline, CDR1 is GTSNPN and CDR2 SVGIG (reference sequence). The CDR3 covers 14 residues. Written as DNA, the CDR3 is TGTGCCTGGTTACCCGACAGGGTGGACTATGGCTACACCTTC. Amino acids: CAWLPDRVDYGYTF.

The J gene is TRBJ2-3, the V gene TRBV4-2; 9 bases align to TRBD2. The CDR3 covers 19 residues. CDR1 LGHNA and CDR2 YNFKEQ come from the germline V gene. Unmatched junction bases numbered 10, after V lost 0 bases and J lost 0 bases. In nucleotides, the CDR3 is TGTGCCAGCAGCCAAGATCTGGCGGGAGGGCCATGGAGCACAGATACGCAGTATTTT. Translation gives CASSQDLAGGPWSTDTQYF.

This sequence joins TRBV30 and TRBJ2-7; D remains unclear. The CDR3 loop spans 11 amino acids. Trimming pared 5 bases from V and 7 bases from J, leaving 12 bases between. Germline V CDR1 and CDR2: GTSNPN, SVGIG (reference sequence). The CDR3 region is CAWEVLREQYF. CDR3 bases: TGTGCCTGGGAGGTCCTTAGGGAGCAGTACTTC.

The chain employs TRBV2 and TRBJ2-7, with D unclear. Germline assignment: CDR1 SNHLY and CDR2 FYNNEI. V was pared by 6 bases and J by 2 bases, with 8 bases between. The CDR3 runs to 12 residues. The CDR3 coding sequence is TGTGCCAGCAGGGCACCCACCTACGAGCAGTACTTC. Encoded protein: CASRAPTYEQYF.

V gene TRBV20-1 combines with J gene TRBJ1-2; a possible D gene is TRBD1 (5 bases). Germline loops: CDR1 DFQATT, CDR2 SNEGSKA (reference sequence). Trimming cost V 3 bases and J 3 bases, with 5 bases left between them. CDR3 length: 11 residues. Here the CDR3 DNA reads TGCAGTGCTAGGGGGCACTATGGCTACACCTTC. Residues: CSARGHYGYTF.

The chain is built from TRBV7-8 and TRBJ2-7, with a weak D call TRBD2 (5 bases). V was pared by 4 bases and J by 1 base, with 11 bases between. This CDR3 region has 14 residues. Germline lookup yields CDR1 SGHVS and CDR2 FQNEAQ. CDR3 amino acids: CASSSWTDSYEQYF. CDR3 DNA: TGTGCCAGCAGCTCCTGGACTGATTCCTACGAGCAGTACTTC.

The chain combines TRBV30 with TRBJ1-1; TRBD1 agrees at 8 bases. V was clipped by 5 bases and J by 0 bases; unmatched bases: 2. The CDR3 has 13 amino acids. The germline V gene encodes CDR1 GTSNPN and CDR2 SVGIG (reference sequence). The CDR3 DNA reads as TGTGCCTGGGGACAGGGACTGAACACTGAAGCTTTCTTT. Translated: CAWGQGLNTEAFF.

The chain carries TRBV9 and TRBJ2-2; possible D gene TRBD2, 7 bases. Germline lookup yields CDR1 SGDLS and CDR2 YYNGEE. The CDR3 runs to 16 residues. The V end lost 0 bases, the J end lost 2 bases, and 11 bases lay between the germline ends. The CDR3 protein is CASSVAGGANTGELFF. The CDR3 region has the DNA TGTGCCAGCAGCGTAGCTGGGGGGGCCAACACCGGGGAGCTGTTTTTT.

The rearrangement uses TRBV5-1 and TRBJ2-7; 11 nucleotides line up with TRBD2. Germline CDR1 and CDR2: SGHRS and YFSETQ. The junction had 5 bases not matched to a gene; V was cut back by 0 bases and J by 3 bases. CDR3 length: 16 amino acids. The CDR3, as DNA: TGCGCCAGCAGCTTGGATACTAGCGGGAGTGTCTACGAGCAGTACTTC. Translating it yields CASSLDTSGSVYEQYF. Drawing the rest from reference TRBV5-1 and TRBJ2-7, the complete variable domain is KAGVTQTPRYLIKTRGQQVTLSCSPISGHRSVSWYQQTPGQGLQFLFEYFSETQRNKGNFPGRFSGRQFSNSRSEMNVSTLELGDSALYLCASSLDTSGSVYEQYFGPGTRLTVT.

The rearrangement links TRBV6-6 to TRBJ1-1; 8 bases are shared with TRBD1. Unmatched junction bases numbered 8, after V lost 5 bases and J lost 0 bases. This CDR3 has 16 residues. Germline V lookup: CDR1 MNHNY, CDR2 SVGAGI (reference sequence). The CDR3 is CASSLPRTGMNTEAFF. Here the CDR3 DNA reads TGTGCCAGCAGTCTCCCACGGACAGGGATGAACACTGAAGCTTTCTTT.

The V gene is TRBV18, the J gene TRBJ1-1; a possible D gene is TRBD1 (5 bases). The V end was cut by 2 bases, the J end by 4 bases, with 14 bases between. The CDR3 is made up of 15 amino acids. Germline CDR1 reads KGHSH; CDR2 reads LQKENI. Here the CDR3 reads CASSPGGGAGTEAFF. In DNA, the CDR3 is TGTGCCAGCTCACCAGGGGGGGGAGCGGGCACTGAAGCTTTCTTT.

The chain carries TRBV2 and TRBJ2-7; D may be TRBD2 (6 bases). CDR1 and CDR2 (germline): SNHLY, FYNNEI. This CDR3 comprises 12 residues. With 3 bases removed from V and 5 bases from J, the gap between germline ends came to 8 bases. The CDR3 DNA reads TGTGCCAGCAGTGAGGGGGGTCACGAGCAGTACTTC. This sequence encodes CASSEGGHEQYF.